These T cell receptor beta chains were read from a single sample in a study of TIL therapy for anti-PD-1-resistant metastatic lung cancer. Only in-frame clones appear in the TCRdb table, and some are missing; sequencing was by immunoSEQ multiplex PCR. The sample shows 9,500 to 15,000 clones, around 58% of them seen only once. Specimen: tumor tissue, collected at baseline. These receptors all stem from a person aged 25-79 years with non-small cell lung cancer. Each CDR3 is given with its conserved first and last residue. Each record gives: J gene, clone size, V gene, D gene, CDR3 protein, CDR3 DNA. A D gene is named only where the DNA matches it firmly. Clone size is given for some rows only: seen once, a few or many times, or a class if the clone is expanded.

>TRBJ1-1|once|TRBV6-6|.
CASSPQGIKEAFF
TGTGCCAGCAGTCCCCAGGGGATTAAAGAAGCTTTCTTT
>TRBJ1-2|.|TRBV14|TRBD1
CASSLTGTGLHGYTF
TGTGCCAGCAGCCTGACCGGGACAGGGCTCCATGGCTACACCTTC
>TRBJ2-5|.|TRBV9|TRBD2
CASSVERSGGAETQYF
TGTGCCAGCAGCGTAGAGAGGAGCGGGGGGGCAGAGACCCAGTACTTC
>TRBJ1-1|few|TRBV30|.
CAWSVSTQILNTEAFF
TGTGCCTGGAGTGTAAGTACTCAAATACTGAACACTGAAGCTTTCTTT
>TRBJ2-7|.|TRBV14|TRBD1
CASSREGAEQYF
TGTGCCAGCAGCCGTGAGGGGGCCGAGCAGTACTTC
>TRBJ2-2|.|TRBV3-1/TRBV3-2|.
CASSLWGGRTGELFF
TGTGCCAGCAGCCTGTGGGGGGGGCGAACCGGGGAGCTGTTTTTT
>TRBJ1-2|once|TRBV6-6|.
CASSNRGGPDGYTF
TGTGCCAGCAGTAATCGGGGTGGTCCTGATGGCTACACCTTC
>TRBJ2-2|once|TRBV19|.
CASSRLSRELFF
TGTGCCAGTAGCAGACTTAGCCGGGAGCTGTTTTTT
>TRBJ1-1|.|TRBV6-4|.
CASSDSSRGTEAFF
TGTGCCAGCAGTGACTCGAGCAGGGGCACTGAAGCTTTCTTT
>TRBJ1-1|.|TRBV19|TRBD1
CASSRTGGNRNTEAFF
TGTGCCAGTAGTCGGACAGGGGGCAATAGGAACACTGAAGCTTTCTTT
>TRBJ1-1|few|TRBV6-6|.
CASSPTTGAEAFF
TGTGCCAGCAGTCCTACGACAGGCGCTGAAGCTTTCTTT
>TRBJ1-1|few|TRBV4-1|.
CASSQQSDVVNTEAFF
TGCGCCAGCAGCCAACAGAGCGACGTGGTGAACACTGAAGCTTTCTTT
>TRBJ2-1|.|TRBV28|TRBD2
CASSSGLARHEQFF
TGTGCCAGCAGCTCGGGACTAGCACGCCATGAGCAGTTCTTC
>TRBJ2-2|few|TRBV19|.
CASSRGGELFF
TGTGCCAGTAGTAGAGGCGGGGAGCTGTTTTTT
>TRBJ2-3|medium-sized|TRBV27|.
CASRTNLADTQYF
TGTGCCAGCAGAACTAACCTCGCAGATACGCAGTATTTT
>TRBJ2-1|.|TRBV4-2|.
CASSQPSDYSYNEQFF
TGTGCCAGCAGCCAACCGTCCGACTATTCCTACAATGAGCAGTTCTTC
>TRBJ2-7|.|TRBV10-1|TRBD1
CASSGSRDRGGEQYF
TGCGCCAGCAGTGGTAGCCGGGACAGGGGGGGAGAGCAGTACTTC
>TRBJ1-2|.|TRBV20-1|.
CSASTPPKHAGDYGYTF
TGCAGTGCTAGTACACCCCCAAAACACGCAGGAGACTATGGCTACACCTTC
>TRBJ1-2|.|TRBV5-1|TRBD1
CASSLGGTLTGDGYTF
TGCGCCAGCAGCTTGGGGGGGACCTTGACAGGGGATGGCTACACCTTC
>TRBJ2-1|once|TRBV11-2|.
CASSLEPHPYNEQFF
TGTGCCAGCAGCTTGGAACCACACCCCTACAATGAGCAGTTCTTC
>TRBJ2-1|.|TRBV5-6|.
CASSLIRAEQFF
TGTGCCAGCAGCTTGATTCGAGCTGAGCAGTTCTTC
>TRBJ1-2|.|TRBV18|.
CASSKAAYGYGYTF
TGTGCCAGCTCAAAGGCAGCTTATGGCTATGGCTACACCTTC
>TRBJ1-2|.|TRBV6-2/TRBV6-3|TRBD1
CASSQGAGGYTF
TGTGCCAGCAGTCAGGGGGCAGGGGGCTACACCTTC
>TRBJ2-1|few|TRBV6-5|TRBD2
CASSYQGTRWGEFF
TGTGCCAGCAGTTACCAAGGGACTAGATGGGGGGAGTTCTTC
>TRBJ1-1|.|TRBV7-3|.
CASSLSLNGEAFF
TGTGCCAGCAGCTTGAGCTTAAATGGTGAAGCTTTCTTT
>TRBJ2-1|.|TRBV27|.
CASSLSPSMWGQFF
TGTGCCAGCAGTTTATCGCCCTCAATGTGGGGGCAGTTCTTC
>TRBJ2-7|.|TRBV21-1|.
CASSPRGSGGYEQYF
TGTGCCAGCAGCCCCCGAGGTAGCGGGGGGTACGAGCAGTACTTC
>TRBJ2-5|few|TRBV6-5|TRBD1
CASSWSGTGRQETQYF
TGTGCCAGCAGTTGGTCCGGGACAGGGAGGCAAGAGACCCAGTACTTC
>TRBJ1-1|.|TRBV9|.
CASSVAPTLNTEAFF
TGTGCCAGCAGCGTAGCCCCGACACTGAACACTGAAGCTTTCTTT
>TRBJ2-3|few|TRBV15|.
CATSRAPDGTDTQYF
TGTGCCACCAGCAGAGCCCCCGATGGGACAGATACGCAGTATTTT
>TRBJ1-2|medium-sized|TRBV19|TRBD1
CASSILMTGSRDYGYTF
TGTGCCAGTAGTATACTGATGACAGGGTCGAGGGACTATGGCTACACCTTC
>TRBJ2-7|.|TRBV6-5|.
CASTPVNAYEQYF
TGTGCCAGCACGCCCGTCAACGCCTACGAGCAGTACTTC
>TRBJ1-4|few|TRBV28|TRBD1
CASSRQGVNEKLFF
TGTGCCAGCAGTAGACAGGGCGTCAATGAAAAACTGTTTTTT
>TRBJ2-2|.|TRBV28|.
CASSPGTQPGELFF
TGTGCCAGCAGTCCCGGGACACAACCCGGGGAGCTGTTTTTT
>TRBJ1-4|few|TRBV5-5|.
CASSLPFNEKLFF
TGTGCCAGCAGCTTGCCATTCAATGAAAAACTGTTTTTT
>TRBJ1-1|.|TRBV7-8|.
CASSPNTGMNTEAFF
TGTGCCAGCAGCCCTAATACAGGAATGAACACTGAAGCTTTCTTT
>TRBJ2-7|.|TRBV10-3|.
CAISGGPGYEQYF
TGTGCCATCAGTGGGGGACCCGGCTACGAGCAGTACTTC
>TRBJ2-7|.|TRBV6-5|TRBD2
CASSRSGRVFHEQYF
TGTGCCAGCAGTCGGAGCGGGAGGGTTTTCCACGAGCAGTACTTC
>TRBJ2-1|.|TRBV14|TRBD1
CASSRRDRRWNEQFF
TGTGCCAGCAGCCGCCGGGACAGGCGTTGGAATGAGCAGTTCTTC
>TRBJ1-1|once|TRBV5-1|TRBD1
CASSGPGQGAPNTEAFF
TGCGCCAGCAGCGGCCCGGGACAGGGGGCCCCGAACACTGAAGCTTTCTTT
>TRBJ2-7|medium-sized|TRBV4-2|TRBD2
CASSQGLATSYEQYF
TGTGCCAGCAGCCAAGGACTAGCGACGTCCTACGAGCAGTACTTC
>TRBJ1-1|few|TRBV7-9|TRBD1
CASQDRGEQGTEAFF
TGTGCCAGCCAGGACAGGGGGGAACAGGGAACTGAAGCTTTCTTT
>TRBJ1-1|.|TRBV5-6|.
CASSLETALEWNTEAFF
TGTGCCAGCAGCTTGGAAACGGCGTTAGAATGGAACACTGAAGCTTTCTTT
>TRBJ2-2|.|TRBV7-8|.
CASSLGGTGELFF
TGTGCCAGCAGCTTAGGGGGGACCGGGGAGCTGTTTTTT
>TRBJ2-3|few|TRBV6-5|.
CASSLNRDIPTDTQYF
TGTGCCAGCAGTTTAAACCGGGACATACCAACAGATACGCAGTATTTT
>TRBJ1-2|.|TRBV30|.
CAWSKGDYGYTF
TGTGCCTGGAGTAAGGGGGACTATGGCTACACCTTC
>TRBJ1-5|.|TRBV19|TRBD1
CASSIEGTGGMGNQPQHF
TGTGCCAGTAGTATAGAGGGGACAGGGGGCATGGGCAATCAGCCCCAGCATTTT
>TRBJ1-1|.|TRBV5-1|.
CASSLEFSGVGTEAFF
TGCGCCAGCAGCTTGGAATTTTCAGGGGTCGGTACTGAAGCTTTCTTT
>TRBJ2-3|.|TRBV10-2|.
CASSDSGTSTDTQYF
TGCGCCAGCAGTGACTCCGGGACTAGCACAGATACGCAGTATTTT
>TRBJ1-5|.|TRBV3-1/TRBV3-2|TRBD1
CASSQGQVQHF
TGTGCCAGCAGCCAGGGACAGGTCCAGCATTTT
>TRBJ2-7|.|TRBV28|TRBD2
CASRRTGGETYEQYF
TGTGCCAGCCGTCGGACGGGAGGGGAAACCTACGAGCAGTACTTC
>TRBJ2-1|.|TRBV7-2|.
CASSLEGSVGDEQFF
TGTGCCAGCAGCTTAGAAGGCTCCGTCGGGGATGAGCAGTTCTTC
>TRBJ2-3|.|TRBV6-1|.
CASSEFPDSLF
TGTGCCAGCAGTGAATTCCCGGACAGCCTTTTT
>TRBJ1-1|few|TRBV19|.
CASSLDRTPEAFF
TGTGCCAGTAGTCTTGACAGGACTCCTGAAGCTTTCTTT
>TRBJ2-1|.|TRBV15|.
CATSRDFRALSYNEQFF
TGTGCCACCAGCAGAGATTTCAGGGCCCTATCCTACAATGAGCAGTTCTTC